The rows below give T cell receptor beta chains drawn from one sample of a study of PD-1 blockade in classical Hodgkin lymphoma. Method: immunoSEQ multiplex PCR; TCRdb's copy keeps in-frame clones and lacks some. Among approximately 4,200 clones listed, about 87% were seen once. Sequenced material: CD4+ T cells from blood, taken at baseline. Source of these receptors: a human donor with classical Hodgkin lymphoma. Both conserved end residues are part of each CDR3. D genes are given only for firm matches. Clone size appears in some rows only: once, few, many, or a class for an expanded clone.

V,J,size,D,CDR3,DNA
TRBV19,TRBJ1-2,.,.,CASNRLEGGYTF,TGTGCCAGTAACAGGTTGGAGGGAGGCTACACCTTC
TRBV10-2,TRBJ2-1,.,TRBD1,CASRDGQGIYEQFF,TGCGCCAGCAGAGACGGACAGGGAATCTATGAGCAGTTCTTC
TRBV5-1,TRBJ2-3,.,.,CASSFPSTDTQYF,TGCGCCAGCAGCTTCCCTAGCACAGATACGCAGTATTTT
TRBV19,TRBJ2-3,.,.,CASSIAPRDTDTQYF,TGTGCCAGTAGTATAGCCCCCCGGGACACAGATACGCAGTATTTT
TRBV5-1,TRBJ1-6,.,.,CASSSLGQTLASPLHF,TGCGCCAGCAGCTCCTTGGGACAAACTCTGGCTTCACCCCTCCACTTT
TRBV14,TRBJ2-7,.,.,CASSHGTINPKQYF,TGTGCCAGCAGCCACGGGACAATAAACCCGAAACAGTACTTC
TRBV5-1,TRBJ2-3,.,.,CASSLIPGADTQYF,TGCGCCAGCAGCTTAATCCCCGGGGCAGATACGCAGTATTTT
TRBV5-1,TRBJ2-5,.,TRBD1,CASSRGTGGRETQYF,TGCGCCAGCAGCCGCGGGACAGGGGGCCGGGAGACCCAGTACTTC
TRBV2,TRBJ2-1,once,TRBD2,CASSEKVAGGLREQFF,TGTGCCAGCAGTGAAAAGGTAGCGGGGGGGCTCAGGGAGCAGTTCTTC
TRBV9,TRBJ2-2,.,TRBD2,CASSPQPSGGATGELFF,TGTGCCAGCAGCCCTCAACCTAGCGGGGGGGCCACCGGGGAGCTGTTTTTT
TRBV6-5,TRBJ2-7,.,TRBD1,CASMEQGLYEQYF,TGTGCCAGCATGGAACAGGGGTTGTACGAGCAGTACTTC
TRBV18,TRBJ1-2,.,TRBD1,CASSPDRDRGYTF,TGTGCCAGCTCACCGGACAGGGATCGTGGCTACACCTTC
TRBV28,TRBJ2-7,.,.,CASSLLGRTYEQYF,TGTGCCAGCAGTTTGCTCGGCAGGACCTACGAGCAGTACTTC
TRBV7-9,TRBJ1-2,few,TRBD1,CASSPDRERYGYTF,TGTGCCAGCAGCCCGGACAGGGAAAGGTATGGCTACACCTTC
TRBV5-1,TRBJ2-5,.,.,CASSLAGAGETQYF,TGCGCCAGCAGCTTGGCAGGGGCCGGGGAGACCCAGTACTTC
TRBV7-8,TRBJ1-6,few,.,CASSFVPTGMGSPLHF,TGTGCCAGCAGCTTTGTCCCAACAGGGATGGGTTCACCCCTCCACTTT
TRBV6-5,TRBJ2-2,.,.,CASTPPGGGELFF,TGTGCCAGCACCCCGCCTGGGGGCGGGGAGCTGTTTTTT
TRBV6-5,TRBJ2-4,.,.,CASSSGGERIQYF,TGTGCCAGCAGCTCAGGGGGGGAGCGCATTCAGTACTTC
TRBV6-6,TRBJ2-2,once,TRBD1,CASSRQGASTGELFF,TGTGCCAGCAGCCGACAGGGGGCGTCTACCGGGGAGCTGTTTTTT
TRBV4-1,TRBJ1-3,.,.,CASSQILPSGNTIYF,TGCGCCAGCAGCCAAATACTCCCCTCTGGAAACACCATATATTTT
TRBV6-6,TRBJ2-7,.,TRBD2,CASSLPGTTYEQYF,TGTGCCAGCAGTTTACCCGGGACTACCTACGAGCAGTACTTC
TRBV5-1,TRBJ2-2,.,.,CASSFRSNSGELFF,TGCGCCAGCAGCTTCCGTTCCAATTCGGGGGAGCTGTTTTTT
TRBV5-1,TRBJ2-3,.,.,CASSSRAFSTDTQYF,TGCGCCAGCAGCTCCCGGGCTTTTTCCACAGATACGCAGTATTTT
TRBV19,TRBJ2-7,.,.,CASRPGPGYEQYF,TGTGCCAGTAGACCCGGACCCGGCTACGAGCAGTACTTC
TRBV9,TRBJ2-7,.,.,CASSVGGLNFEQYF,TGTGCCAGCAGCGTAGGCGGGCTAAATTTTGAGCAGTACTTC
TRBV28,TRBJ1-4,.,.,CASSLAGIGEKLFF,TGTGCCAGCAGTTTAGCAGGGATCGGTGAAAAACTGTTTTTT
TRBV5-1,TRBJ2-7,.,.,CASSLGKGHYEQYF,TGCGCCAGCAGCTTGGGAAAGGGCCACTACGAGCAGTACTTC
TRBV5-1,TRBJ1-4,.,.,CASSSRPATNEKLFF,TGCGCCAGCAGCTCCAGACCTGCAACTAATGAAAAACTGTTTTTT
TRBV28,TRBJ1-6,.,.,CASSRPGGSPLHF,TGTGCCAGCAGTCGACCAGGCGGTTCACCCCTCCACTTT
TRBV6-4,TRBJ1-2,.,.,CASSESGGTNYGYTF,TGTGCCAGCAGTGAATCGGGTGGGACAAACTATGGCTACACCTTC
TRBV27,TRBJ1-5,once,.,CASRGSDGYQPQHF,TGTGCCAGCAGGGGATCGGACGGATATCAGCCCCAGCATTTT
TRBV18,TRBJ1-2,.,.,CASSPQARANYGYTF,TGTGCCAGCTCACCACAGGCTAGAGCTAACTATGGCTACACCTTC
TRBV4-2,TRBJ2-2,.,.,CASSQDRLALNTGELFF,TGTGCCAGCAGCCAAGACAGACTCGCGCTGAACACCGGGGAGCTGTTTTTT
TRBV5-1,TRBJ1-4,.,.,CASSLEGSHGGEKLFF,TGCGCCAGCAGCTTGGAGGGTAGTCACGGAGGTGAAAAACTGTTTTTT
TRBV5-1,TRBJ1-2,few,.,CASSMDSSYGYTF,TGCGCCAGCAGCATGGACAGTTCCTATGGCTACACCTTC
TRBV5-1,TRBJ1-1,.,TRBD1,CASSLESGGATEAFF,TGCGCCAGCAGCTTGGAGTCAGGGGGCGCGACTGAAGCTTTCTTT
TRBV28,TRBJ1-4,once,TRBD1,CASRGQGAPSPEKLFF,TGTGCCAGCAGGGGACAGGGGGCGCCAAGTCCTGAAAAACTGTTTTTT
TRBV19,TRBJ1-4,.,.,CASSKSHPKLNPGEKLFF,TGTGCCAGTAGTAAGTCCCATCCCAAGTTGAATCCAGGGGAAAAACTGTTTTTT
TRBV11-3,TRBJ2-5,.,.,CASSPRGPQETQYF,TGTGCCAGCAGCCCCCGGGGGCCCCAAGAGACCCAGTACTTC
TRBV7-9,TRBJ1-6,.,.,CASRPDSKNSPLHF,TGTGCCAGCAGGCCAGACTCTAAAAATTCACCCCTCCACTTT
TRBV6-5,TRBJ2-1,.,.,CASSRTEGAYNEQFF,TGTGCCAGCAGCCGCACCGAGGGAGCCTACAATGAGCAGTTCTTC
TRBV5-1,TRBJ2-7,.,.,CASSATDGRYEQYF,TGCGCCAGCAGCGCCACGGACGGAAGATACGAGCAGTACTTC
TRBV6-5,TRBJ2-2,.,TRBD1,CASSLGTGWTGELFF,TGTGCCAGCAGTCTTGGGACAGGGTGGACCGGGGAGCTGTTTTTT
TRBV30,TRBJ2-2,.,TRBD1,CAWSLLRQGVTGELFF,TGTGCCTGGTCTTTGCTGCGACAGGGGGTAACCGGGGAGCTGTTTTTT
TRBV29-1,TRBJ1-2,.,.,CSVGDSRYGYTF,TGCAGCGTTGGTGACAGCCGCTATGGCTACACCTTC
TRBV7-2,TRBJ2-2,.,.,CASSFGLGGFLNTGELFF,TGTGCCAGCAGCTTCGGACTTGGGGGATTCTTGAACACCGGGGAGCTGTTTTTT
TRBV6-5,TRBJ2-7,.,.,CASSPTVGKPGEQYF,TGTGCCAGCAGCCCCACGGTCGGGAAGCCGGGCGAGCAGTACTTC
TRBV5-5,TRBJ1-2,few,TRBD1,CASSARTGANYGYTF,TGTGCCAGCAGCGCCCGGACAGGGGCTAACTATGGCTACACCTTC
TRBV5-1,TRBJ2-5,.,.,CASSLSGGAGETQYF,TGCGCCAGCAGCTTGTCTGGGGGGGCCGGAGAGACCCAGTACTTC
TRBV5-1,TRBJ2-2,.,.,CASTGGGNTGELFF,TGCGCCAGCACCGGGGGCGGGAACACCGGGGAGCTGTTTTTT
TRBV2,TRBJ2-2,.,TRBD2,CASSEERGGLGGELFF,TGTGCCAGCAGTGAGGAGCGGGGGGGCCTTGGCGGGGAGCTGTTTTTT